The rows below give T cell receptor beta chains drawn from one sample of a study of T cell responses to AZD1222 COVID-19 vaccine. Repertoires were generated with immunoSEQ multiplex PCR, while TCRdb's copy carries only in-frame clones and drops some. The sample consists of around 200,000 clones, roughly 94% of them appearing once. The source was peripheral blood, collected 28 days after the second AZD1222 dose. The receptors were sampled from an adult who received the AZD1222 COVID-19 vaccine. CDR3s include the opening cysteine and the closing phenylalanine or tryptophan. Fields, in order: V gene, CDR3 protein.

TRBV6-2/TRBV6-3,CASSPGGGNEQYF
TRBV5-1,CASSPEGQSGYGYTF
TRBV28,CASSSQAPGQRISGANVLTF
TRBV28,CASSSIDGNSGNTIYF
TRBV6-2/TRBV6-3,CASSYGDRSSYEQYF
TRBV5-5,CASSLAVIAGASGELFF
TRBV11-2,CASRLAGGPYEQYF
TRBV6-1,CASSEGGRTEAFF
TRBV18,CASSPRDGSYEQYF
TRBV3-1/TRBV3-2,CASSHSDRLNTEAFF
TRBV5-5,CASSPRPESEAFF
TRBV5-4,CASSFQTGKNTEAFF
TRBV14,CASNSGQGGYYNEQFF
TRBV11-2,CAIPLAGELFF
TRBV7-2,CASSLDYDRATRYGYTF
TRBV19,CASSSGVTGTGELFF
TRBV7-2,CASSLGSAWRGFNQPQHF
TRBV6-6,CASSTGLAGGDIQYF
TRBV6-4,CASSDSADRNTEAFF
TRBV6-2/TRBV6-3,CASSYQSTRTKQYF
TRBV7-2,CASSLIPPVKTGELFF
TRBV5-5,CASSDSVGGYEQYF
TRBV28,CASSPRPGQGWVEKLFF
TRBV14,CASSLQGIMNTEAFF
TRBV5-1,CASSLAGGDYQPQHF
TRBV27,CASSYANRGNQPQHF
TRBV12-3/TRBV12-4,CASSLIGGPQHF
TRBV2,CASSDAVGQPQHF
TRBV2,CASSDFPPNTEAFF